This is a list of T cell receptor beta chains from one sample in a study of T cells after yellow fever vaccination. MiXCR was run by TCRdb on the 5' RACE reads, yielding one entry per CDR3 protein. Of about 120,000 distinct CDR3 sequences detected, roughly 9% appear once; the ten largest clones hold almost 40%. The material was CD8+ T cells sorted from PBMCs, obtained on the day of the yellow fever booster vaccination. Receptor source: a young man who received the YFV17D yellow fever vaccine. Each CDR3 is given with its conserved first and last residue. Each record gives: clone size, V gene, D gene, CDR3 length, J gene, CDR3 protein, CDR3 DNA. D genes are given only for firm matches. Where a row states a size, it is once, few, many or the class of an expanded clone; other rows omit it.

clone_size: many
v_call: TRBV7-2
d_call: -
cdr3_length: 12
j_call: TRBJ2-3
cdr3_aa: CASSLAPDTQYF
cdr3_nt: TGTGCCAGCAGCTTAGCGCCAGATACGCAGTATTTT

clone_size: many
v_call: TRBV28
d_call: -
cdr3_length: 14
j_call: TRBJ1-5
cdr3_aa: CASSPRGGYEPQHF
cdr3_nt: TGTGCCAGCAGTCCAAGGGGGGGGTATGAGCCCCAGCATTTT

clone_size: few
v_call: TRBV9
d_call: TRBD1
cdr3_length: 15
j_call: TRBJ2-5
cdr3_aa: CASSVGQQRQETQYF
cdr3_nt: TGTGCCAGCAGCGTGGGACAGCAACGCCAAGAGACCCAGTACTTC

clone_size: -
v_call: TRBV4-3
d_call: -
cdr3_length: 15
j_call: TRBJ2-1
cdr3_aa: CASSQDSLARGEQFF
cdr3_nt: TGCGCCAGCAGCCAAGATTCGCTAGCCCGTGGTGAGCAGTTCTTC

clone_size: -
v_call: TRBV18
d_call: TRBD1
cdr3_length: 14
j_call: TRBJ2-7
cdr3_aa: CASSSQGATYEQYF
cdr3_nt: TGTGCCAGCTCATCCCAGGGGGCGACCTACGAGCAGTACTTC

clone_size: many
v_call: TRBV12-3/TRBV12-4
d_call: -
cdr3_length: 14
j_call: TRBJ2-7
cdr3_aa: CASSPTGLPYEQYF
cdr3_nt: TGTGCCAGCAGTCCCACAGGTCTCCCCTACGAGCAGTACTTC

clone_size: few
v_call: TRBV4-3
d_call: -
cdr3_length: 14
j_call: TRBJ1-1
cdr3_aa: CASSQDHGGTEAFF
cdr3_nt: TGCGCCAGCAGCCAAGATCATGGGGGGACTGAAGCTTTCTTT

clone_size: few
v_call: TRBV12-3/TRBV12-4
d_call: TRBD2
cdr3_length: 15
j_call: TRBJ2-2
cdr3_aa: CASRTSPRGTGELFF
cdr3_nt: TGTGCCAGCAGGACTAGCCCGCGGGGGACCGGGGAGCTGTTTTTT

clone_size: few
v_call: TRBV10-2
d_call: -
cdr3_length: 15
j_call: TRBJ1-2
cdr3_aa: CASSEGGEGYFGYTF
cdr3_nt: TGCGCCAGCAGTGAGGGAGGGGAAGGGTACTTTGGCTACACCTTC

clone_size: few
v_call: TRBV7-9
d_call: TRBD1
cdr3_length: 14
j_call: TRBJ2-3
cdr3_aa: CATQPGQVSDTQYF
cdr3_nt: TGTGCCACCCAACCAGGACAGGTCTCAGATACGCAGTATTTT

clone_size: many
v_call: TRBV4-3
d_call: TRBD2
cdr3_length: 14
j_call: TRBJ2-7
cdr3_aa: CASSQSGVSYEQYF
cdr3_nt: TGCGCCAGCAGCCAAAGCGGGGTCTCCTACGAGCAGTACTTC

clone_size: -
v_call: TRBV27
d_call: -
cdr3_length: 15
j_call: TRBJ2-3
cdr3_aa: CASSTVGGRMDTQYF
cdr3_nt: TGTGCCAGCAGTACTGTTGGGGGCCGTATGGATACGCAGTATTTT

clone_size: -
v_call: TRBV9
d_call: -
cdr3_length: 17
j_call: TRBJ2-6
cdr3_aa: CASSPRQVPSGANVLTF
cdr3_nt: TGTGCCAGCAGCCCCAGACAGGTTCCGTCTGGGGCCAACGTCCTGACTTTC

clone_size: few
v_call: TRBV11-2
d_call: TRBD2
cdr3_length: 17
j_call: TRBJ2-1
cdr3_aa: CASSPIFLAVLPNEQFF
cdr3_nt: TGTGCCAGCAGCCCCATTTTCCTAGCGGTCCTTCCCAATGAGCAGTTCTTC

clone_size: few
v_call: TRBV5-6
d_call: -
cdr3_length: 11
j_call: TRBJ2-1
cdr3_aa: CASSFQNEQFF
cdr3_nt: TGTGCCAGCAGCTTCCAAAATGAGCAGTTCTTC

clone_size: -
v_call: TRBV12-3/TRBV12-4
d_call: -
cdr3_length: 12
j_call: TRBJ2-5
cdr3_aa: CASSFWRETQYF
cdr3_nt: TGTGCCAGCAGTTTTTGGAGAGAGACCCAGTACTTC

clone_size: many
v_call: TRBV12-3/TRBV12-4
d_call: TRBD1
cdr3_length: 13
j_call: TRBJ2-7
cdr3_aa: CASSLIPGGEQYF
cdr3_nt: TGTGCCAGCAGTTTAATCCCAGGGGGCGAGCAGTACTTC

clone_size: few
v_call: TRBV27
d_call: TRBD2
cdr3_length: 14
j_call: TRBJ2-5
cdr3_aa: CASSYGLDWETQYF
cdr3_nt: TGTGCCAGCAGTTACGGACTAGATTGGGAGACCCAGTACTTC

clone_size: few
v_call: TRBV9
d_call: -
cdr3_length: 15
j_call: TRBJ2-1
cdr3_aa: CASSVGIARYNEQFF
cdr3_nt: TGTGCCAGCAGCGTAGGGATAGCGCGGTACAATGAGCAGTTCTTC

clone_size: -
v_call: TRBV6-4
d_call: TRBD1
cdr3_length: 16
j_call: TRBJ2-1
cdr3_aa: CASSETGGDGWNEQFF
cdr3_nt: TGTGCCAGCAGTGAAACAGGGGGCGACGGATGGAATGAGCAGTTCTTC

clone_size: few
v_call: TRBV12-3/TRBV12-4
d_call: -
cdr3_length: 16
j_call: TRBJ1-5
cdr3_aa: CASSFGRSGSNQPQHF
cdr3_nt: TGTGCCAGCAGTTTTGGAAGGTCGGGAAGCAATCAGCCCCAGCATTTT

clone_size: many
v_call: TRBV5-1
d_call: -
cdr3_length: 14
j_call: TRBJ1-6
cdr3_aa: CASSSGRYNSPLHF
cdr3_nt: TGCGCCAGCAGCTCCGGGCGATATAATTCACCCCTCCACTTT

clone_size: -
v_call: TRBV7-3
d_call: TRBD2
cdr3_length: 16
j_call: TRBJ2-3
cdr3_aa: CASSWLAGGIGNTQYF
cdr3_nt: TGTGCCAGCAGCTGGTTAGCGGGGGGGATCGGAAATACGCAGTATTTT